This T cell receptor beta chain came from a study of coeliac disease. Looked up from germline, CDR1 is SGHAT and CDR2 is FQNNGV. CDR3 length equals 15 residues. Trimming shortened V by 2 bases and J by 5 bases, and 14 bases separated the two germline ends. This clone was recorded a few times. Its antigen remains unknown. Some clones are missing from TCRdb's copy, which holds only in-frame ones; the method was immunoSEQ multiplex PCR. The profile shows fewer than 6,000 clones, roughly 74% of them singletons. Findings of the study overall: Few TRB amino acid sequences were shared between samples; most were unique.

This clonotype was sampled from a woman aged 18-35 years with active celiac disease. Sequencing used lamina propria lymphocytes from the gut. The chain is built from TRBV11-2 and TRBJ2-3, with a possible D match to TRBD2 (6 bases). The CDR3 DNA follows: TGTGCCAGCAGCTTATCGGGCGGGACGGGAGATACGCAGTATTTT. Translating it yields CASSLSGGTGDTQYF.